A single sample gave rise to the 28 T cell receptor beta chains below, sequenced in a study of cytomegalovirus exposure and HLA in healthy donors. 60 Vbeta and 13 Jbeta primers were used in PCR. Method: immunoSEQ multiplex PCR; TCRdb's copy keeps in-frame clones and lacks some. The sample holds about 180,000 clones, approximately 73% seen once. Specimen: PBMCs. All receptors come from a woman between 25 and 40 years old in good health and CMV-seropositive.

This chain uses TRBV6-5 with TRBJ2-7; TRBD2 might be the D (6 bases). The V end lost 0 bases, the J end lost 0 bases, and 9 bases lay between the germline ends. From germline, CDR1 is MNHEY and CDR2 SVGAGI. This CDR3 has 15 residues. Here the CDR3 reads CASSYSWRASYEQYF. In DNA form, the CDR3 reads TGTGCCAGCAGTTACTCGTGGAGGGCCTCCTACGAGCAGTACTTC.

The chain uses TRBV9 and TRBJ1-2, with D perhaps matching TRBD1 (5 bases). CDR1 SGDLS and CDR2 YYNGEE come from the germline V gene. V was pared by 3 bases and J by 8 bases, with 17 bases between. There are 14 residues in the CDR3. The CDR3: CASSAGEGRKGYTF. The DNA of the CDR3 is TGTGCCAGCAGCGCCGGGGAGGGGAGGAAAGGCTACACCTTC.

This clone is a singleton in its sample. The DNA for the CDR3 is TGTGCCAGCTCACGATTCGACAGGGACTACGAGCAGTACTTC. It codes for CASSRFDRDYEQYF. The chain carries TRBV18 and TRBJ2-7, with 7 bases identical to TRBD1. Germline V gene lookup returns CDR1 KGHSH and CDR2 LQKENI. The CDR3 spans 14 residues. The V segment lost 4 bases and the J segment 3 bases; nucleotides outside the gene matches: 6.

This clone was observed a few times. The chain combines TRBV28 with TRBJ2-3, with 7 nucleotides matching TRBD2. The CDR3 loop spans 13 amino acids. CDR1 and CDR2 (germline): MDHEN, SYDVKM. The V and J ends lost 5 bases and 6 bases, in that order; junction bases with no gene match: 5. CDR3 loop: CASSKRGGDTQYF. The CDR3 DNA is TGTGCCAGCAGTAAGCGGGGTGGTGATACGCAGTATTTT.

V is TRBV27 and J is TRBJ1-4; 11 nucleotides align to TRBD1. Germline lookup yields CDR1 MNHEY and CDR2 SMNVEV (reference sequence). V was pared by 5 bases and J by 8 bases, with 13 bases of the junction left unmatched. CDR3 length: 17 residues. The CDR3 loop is CASSRHPPGQGDEKLFF. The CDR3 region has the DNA TGTGCCAGCAGTCGACATCCGCCGGGACAGGGGGACGAAAAACTGTTTTTT.

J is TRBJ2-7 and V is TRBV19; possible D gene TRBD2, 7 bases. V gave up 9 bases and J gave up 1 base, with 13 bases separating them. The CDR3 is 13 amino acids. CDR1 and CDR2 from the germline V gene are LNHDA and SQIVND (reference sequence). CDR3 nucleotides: TGTGCCAGCAAGGGGGAGGGTTCCTACGAGCAGTACTTC. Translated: CASKGEGSYEQYF.

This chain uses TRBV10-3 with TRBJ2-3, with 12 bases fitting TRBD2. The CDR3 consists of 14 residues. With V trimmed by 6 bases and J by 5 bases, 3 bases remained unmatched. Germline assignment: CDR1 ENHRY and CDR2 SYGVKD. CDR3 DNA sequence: TGTGCCATCAGCCCACTAGCGGGGGGAGATACGCAGTATTTT. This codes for CAISPLAGGDTQYF.

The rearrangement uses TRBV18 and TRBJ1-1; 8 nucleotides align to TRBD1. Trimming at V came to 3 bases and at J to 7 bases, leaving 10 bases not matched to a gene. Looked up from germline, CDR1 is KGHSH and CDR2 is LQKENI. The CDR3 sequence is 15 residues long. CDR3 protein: CASSPRGRVENEAFF. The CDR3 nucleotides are TGTGCCAGCTCACCCAGGGGGCGAGTAGAAAATGAAGCTTTCTTT.

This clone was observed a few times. This CDR3 is CASSLIAGGARNTIYF. The CDR3 DNA reads as TGTGCCAGCAGCCTAATCGCGGGGGGGGCGAGAAACACCATATATTTT. The chain employs TRBV28 and TRBJ1-3; D is perhaps TRBD1 (6 bases). Germline V gene sequence: CDR1 MDHEN, CDR2 SYDVKM. V gave up 6 bases and J gave up 5 bases, with 20 bases separating them. The CDR3 sequence is 16 residues long. The full variable domain, its missing parts supplied by reference TRBV28 and TRBJ1-3, is DVKVTQSSRYLVKRTGEKVFLECVQDMDHENMFWYRQDPGLGLRLIYFSYDVKMKEKGDIPEGYSVSREKKERFSLILESASTNQTSMYLCASSLIAGGARNTIYFGEGSWLTVV.

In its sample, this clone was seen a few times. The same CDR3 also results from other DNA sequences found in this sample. CDR3 in amino acids: CASSYGQGRYEQYF. CDR3 DNA: TGTGCCAGCAGCTACGGACAGGGCCGCTACGAGCAGTACTTC. The V gene is TRBV5-6, the J gene TRBJ2-7; 8 bases fit TRBD1. The CDR3 has 14 residues. The germline V gene encodes CDR1 SGHDT and CDR2 YYEEEE. J was trimmed by 3 bases and V by 3 bases; bases with no gene match: 5.

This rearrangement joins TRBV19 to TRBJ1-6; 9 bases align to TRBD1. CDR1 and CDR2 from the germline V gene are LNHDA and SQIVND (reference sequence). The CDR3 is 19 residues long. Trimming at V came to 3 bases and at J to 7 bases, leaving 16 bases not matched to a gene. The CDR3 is CASSIALPQWGQGNSPLHF. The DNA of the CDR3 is TGTGCCAGTAGTATTGCCCTCCCTCAATGGGGACAGGGAAATTCACCCCTCCACTTT.

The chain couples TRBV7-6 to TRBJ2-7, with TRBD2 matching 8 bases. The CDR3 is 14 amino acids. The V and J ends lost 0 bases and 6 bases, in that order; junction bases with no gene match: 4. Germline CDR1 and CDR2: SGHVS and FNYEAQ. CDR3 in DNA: TGTGCCAGCAGCTTAGCCGGGGGGGCCCCCGAGCAGTACTTC. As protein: CASSLAGGAPEQYF.

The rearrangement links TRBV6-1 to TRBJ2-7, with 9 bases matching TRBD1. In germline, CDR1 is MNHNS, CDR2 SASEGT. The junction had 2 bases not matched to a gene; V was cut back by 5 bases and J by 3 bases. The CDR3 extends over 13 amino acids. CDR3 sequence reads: CASSQGQGYEQYF. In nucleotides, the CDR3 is TGTGCCAGCAGTCAGGGACAGGGCTACGAGCAGTACTTC.

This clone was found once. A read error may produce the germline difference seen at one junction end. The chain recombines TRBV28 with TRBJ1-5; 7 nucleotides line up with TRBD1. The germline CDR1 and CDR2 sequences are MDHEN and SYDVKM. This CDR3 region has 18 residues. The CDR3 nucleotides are TGTGCCAGCAGTGCCAACCTAAGACAGGGTAGGGGCAATCAGTCCCAGCATTTT. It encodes CASSANLRQGRGNQSQHF.

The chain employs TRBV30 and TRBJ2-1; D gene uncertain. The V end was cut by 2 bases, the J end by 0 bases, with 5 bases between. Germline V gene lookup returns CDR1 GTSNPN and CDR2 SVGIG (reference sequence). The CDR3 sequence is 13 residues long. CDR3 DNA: TGTGCCTGGAGTTCGTCCTCCTACAATGAGCAGTTCTTC. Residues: CAWSSSSYNEQFF.

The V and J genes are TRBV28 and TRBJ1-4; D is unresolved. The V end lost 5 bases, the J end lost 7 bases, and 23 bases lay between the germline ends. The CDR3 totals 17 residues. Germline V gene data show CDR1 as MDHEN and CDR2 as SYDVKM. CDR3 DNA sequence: TGTGCCAGCAGTAAATCCCGCGGGATCGAAGGTGGTGAAAAACTGTTTTTT. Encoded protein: CASSKSRGIEGGEKLFF. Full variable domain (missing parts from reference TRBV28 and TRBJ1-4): DVKVTQSSRYLVKRTGEKVFLECVQDMDHENMFWYRQDPGLGLRLIYFSYDVKMKEKGDIPEGYSVSREKKERFSLILESASTNQTSMYLCASSKSRGIEGGEKLFFGSGTQLSVL.

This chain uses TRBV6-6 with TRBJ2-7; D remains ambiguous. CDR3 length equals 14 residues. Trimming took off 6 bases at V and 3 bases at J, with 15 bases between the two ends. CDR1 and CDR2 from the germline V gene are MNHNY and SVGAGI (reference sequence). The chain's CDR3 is CASRSTRLNYEQYF. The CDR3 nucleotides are TGTGCCAGCAGATCGACACGTCTTAACTACGAGCAGTACTTC.

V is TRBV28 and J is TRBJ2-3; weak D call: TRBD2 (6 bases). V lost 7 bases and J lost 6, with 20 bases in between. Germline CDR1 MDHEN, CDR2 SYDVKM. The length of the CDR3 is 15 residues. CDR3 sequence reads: CASTLSGGVADTQYF. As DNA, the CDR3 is TGTGCCAGCACCCTCTCCGGGGGAGTAGCGGATACGCAGTATTTT.

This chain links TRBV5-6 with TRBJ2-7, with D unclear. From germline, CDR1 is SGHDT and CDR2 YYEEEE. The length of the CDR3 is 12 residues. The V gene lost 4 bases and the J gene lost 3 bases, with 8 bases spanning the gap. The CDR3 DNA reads TGTGCCAGCAGCCTCAGGTTCTACGAGCAGTACTTC. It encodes CASSLRFYEQYF.

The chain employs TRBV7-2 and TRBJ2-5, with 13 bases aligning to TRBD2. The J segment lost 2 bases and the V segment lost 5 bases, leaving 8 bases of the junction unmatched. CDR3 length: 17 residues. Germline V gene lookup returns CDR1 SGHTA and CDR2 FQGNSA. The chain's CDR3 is CASSAASLAGGQETQYF. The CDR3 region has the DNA TGTGCCAGCAGCGCAGCGTCACTAGCGGGGGGGCAAGAGACCCAGTACTTC.

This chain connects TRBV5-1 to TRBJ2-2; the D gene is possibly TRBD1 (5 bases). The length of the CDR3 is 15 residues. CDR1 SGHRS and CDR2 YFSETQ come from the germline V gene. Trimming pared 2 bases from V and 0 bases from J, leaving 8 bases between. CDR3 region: CASSFGHSNTGELFF. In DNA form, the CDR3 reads TGCGCCAGCAGCTTCGGACACTCGAACACCGGGGAGCTGTTTTTT.

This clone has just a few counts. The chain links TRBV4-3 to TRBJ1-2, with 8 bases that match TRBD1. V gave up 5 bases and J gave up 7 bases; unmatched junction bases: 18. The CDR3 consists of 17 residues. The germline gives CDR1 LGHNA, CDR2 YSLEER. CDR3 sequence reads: CASSYRQGTVTKGGYTF. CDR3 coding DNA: TGCGCCAGCAGCTACCGACAGGGGACGGTTACGAAGGGTGGCTACACCTTC.

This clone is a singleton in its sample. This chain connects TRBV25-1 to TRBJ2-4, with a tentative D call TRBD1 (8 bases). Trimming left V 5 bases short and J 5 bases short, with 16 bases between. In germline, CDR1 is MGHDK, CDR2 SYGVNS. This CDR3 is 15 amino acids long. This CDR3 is CASSKRTGGENIQYF. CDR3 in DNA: TGTGCCAGCAGTAAAAGAACAGGGGGGGAAAACATTCAGTACTTC.

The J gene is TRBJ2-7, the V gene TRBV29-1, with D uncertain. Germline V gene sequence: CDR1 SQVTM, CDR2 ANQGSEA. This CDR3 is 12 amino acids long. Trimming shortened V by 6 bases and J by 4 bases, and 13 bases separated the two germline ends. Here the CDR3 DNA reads TGCAGCGTCTCCGGTGTATCTTACGAGCAGTACTTC. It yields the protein CSVSGVSYEQYF.

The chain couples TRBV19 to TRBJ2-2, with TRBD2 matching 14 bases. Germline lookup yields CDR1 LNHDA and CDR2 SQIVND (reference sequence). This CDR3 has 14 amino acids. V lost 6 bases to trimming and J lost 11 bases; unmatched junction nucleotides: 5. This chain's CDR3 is CASRGLAGASELFF. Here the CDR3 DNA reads TGTGCCAGTAGGGGACTAGCGGGGGCGTCAGAGCTGTTTTTT. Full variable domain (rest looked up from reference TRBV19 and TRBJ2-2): DGGITQSPKYLFRKEGQNVTLSCEQNLNHDAMYWYRQDPGQGLRLIYYSQIVNDFQKGDIAEGYSVSREKKESFPLTVTSAQKNPTAFYLCASRGLAGASELFFGEGSRLTVL.

CDR3 protein: CASSPTSGGGDTQYF. The CDR3 region has the DNA TGTGCCAGCAGTCCGACTTCGGGGGGGGGAGATACGCAGTATTTT. The chain is built from TRBV6-4 and TRBJ2-3; 8 bases match TRBD2. Per the germline V gene, CDR1 is MRHNA and CDR2 is SNTAGT. The trim removed 5 bases at V and 5 bases at J, leaving 9 bases unmatched. The CDR3 consists of 15 residues.

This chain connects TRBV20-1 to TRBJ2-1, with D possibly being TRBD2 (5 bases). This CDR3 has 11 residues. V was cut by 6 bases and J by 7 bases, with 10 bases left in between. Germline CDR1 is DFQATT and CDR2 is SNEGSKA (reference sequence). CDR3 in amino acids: CSASLANEQFF. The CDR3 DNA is TGCAGTGCCTCCTTAGCGAATGAGCAGTTCTTC.

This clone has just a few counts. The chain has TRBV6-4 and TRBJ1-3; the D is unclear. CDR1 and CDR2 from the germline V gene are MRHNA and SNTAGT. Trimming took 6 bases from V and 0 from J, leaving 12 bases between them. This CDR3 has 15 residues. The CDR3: CASRLRANSGNTIYF. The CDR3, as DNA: TGTGCCAGCAGGTTGAGGGCGAACTCTGGAAACACCATATATTTT.